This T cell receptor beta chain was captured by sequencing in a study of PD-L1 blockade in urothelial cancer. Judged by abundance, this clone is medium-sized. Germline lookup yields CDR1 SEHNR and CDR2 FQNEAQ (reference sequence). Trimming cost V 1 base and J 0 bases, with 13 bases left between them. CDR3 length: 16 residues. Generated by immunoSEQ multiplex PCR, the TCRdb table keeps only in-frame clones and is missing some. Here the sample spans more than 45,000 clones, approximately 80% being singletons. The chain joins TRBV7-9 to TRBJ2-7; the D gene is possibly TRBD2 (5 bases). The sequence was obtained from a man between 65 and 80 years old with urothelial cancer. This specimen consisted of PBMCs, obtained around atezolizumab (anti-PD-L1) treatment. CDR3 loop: CASSLVATGSSYEQYF. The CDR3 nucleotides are TGTGCCAGCAGCTTAGTAGCGACGGGGAGCTCCTACGAGCAGTACTTC.